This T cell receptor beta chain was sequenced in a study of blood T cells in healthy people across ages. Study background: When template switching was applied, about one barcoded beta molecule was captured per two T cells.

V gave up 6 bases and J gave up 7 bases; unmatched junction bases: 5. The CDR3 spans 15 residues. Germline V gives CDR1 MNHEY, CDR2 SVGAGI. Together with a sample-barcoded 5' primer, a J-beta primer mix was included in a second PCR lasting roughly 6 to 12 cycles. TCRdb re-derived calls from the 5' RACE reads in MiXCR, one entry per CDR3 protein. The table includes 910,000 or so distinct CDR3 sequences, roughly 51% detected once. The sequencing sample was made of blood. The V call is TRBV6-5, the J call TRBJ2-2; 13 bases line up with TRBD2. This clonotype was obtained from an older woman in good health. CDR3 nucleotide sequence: TGTGCCAGCAGAGGACTAGCGGGGGAGGGCGGGGAGCTGTTTTTT. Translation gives CASRGLAGEGGELFF.